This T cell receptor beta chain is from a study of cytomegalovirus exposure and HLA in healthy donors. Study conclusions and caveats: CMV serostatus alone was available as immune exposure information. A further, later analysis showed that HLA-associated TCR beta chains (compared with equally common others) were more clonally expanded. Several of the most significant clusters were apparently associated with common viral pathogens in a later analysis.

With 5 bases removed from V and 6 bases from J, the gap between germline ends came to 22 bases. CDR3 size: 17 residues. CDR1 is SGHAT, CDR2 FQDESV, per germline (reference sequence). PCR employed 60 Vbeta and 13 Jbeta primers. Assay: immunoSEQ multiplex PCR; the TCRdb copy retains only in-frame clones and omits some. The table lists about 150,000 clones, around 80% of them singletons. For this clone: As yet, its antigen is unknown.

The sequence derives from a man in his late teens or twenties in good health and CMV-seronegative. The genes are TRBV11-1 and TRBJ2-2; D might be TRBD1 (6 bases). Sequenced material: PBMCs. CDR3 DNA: TGTGCCAGCAGCCCGCCCGTCCGGACAGAGGGCGCCGGGGAGCTGTTTTTT. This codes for CASSPPVRTEGAGELFF.